Below, 15 T cell receptor beta chains from the same sample are listed, as sequenced in a study of cytomegalovirus exposure and HLA in healthy donors. Amplification used 60 Vbeta primers and 13 Jbeta primers. Sequencing used immunoSEQ multiplex PCR; TCRdb keeps in-frame clones, though not all of them. Of approximately 130,000 clones detected, 79% appear once; the ten largest clones hold roughly 1.1%. The sequencing input was PBMCs. These receptors were obtained from a male donor in good health and CMV-seronegative.

The count of this clone is one. J is TRBJ2-1 and V is TRBV11-2; TRBD2 matches at 11 bases. The J segment lost 6 bases and the V segment lost 7 bases, leaving 8 bases of the junction unmatched. The CDR3 covers 15 residues. The germline V gene has CDR1 SGHAT and CDR2 FQNNGV. CDR3 in DNA: TGTGCCAGCACCGAAATCGGACTAGCGGGCAATGAGCAGTTCTTC. Amino acid sequence: CASTEIGLAGNEQFF.

The CDR3 loop reads CASSPPRGNTEAFF. In DNA form, the CDR3 reads TGTGCCAGCAGCCCCCCGCGGGGGAACACTGAAGCTTTCTTT. The chain carries TRBV7-2 and TRBJ1-1; D uncertain. Trimming removed 5 bases at V and 1 base at J, with 11 bases between. CDR1 is SGHTA, CDR2 FQGNSA, per germline. The CDR3 is made up of 14 amino acids.

This chain connects TRBV19 to TRBJ1-6, with D perhaps TRBD1 (5 bases). Trimming took off 5 bases at V and 7 bases at J, with 12 bases between the two ends. The CDR3 length is 14 residues. Germline-derived CDR1 and CDR2 are LNHDA and SQIVND (reference sequence). The CDR3 sequence is CASSLTGSNSPLHF. For the CDR3, the DNA is TGTGCCAGTAGTCTTACAGGATCAAATTCACCCCTCCACTTT.

The chain combines TRBV5-4 with TRBJ2-5; maybe TRBD1 (5 bases). V lost 4 bases and J 3 bases, leaving 16 bases between the germline ends. CDR3 length: 15 amino acids. Looked up from germline, CDR1 is SGHNT and CDR2 is YYREEE (reference sequence). CDR3 loop: CASSLGPGSEETQYF. CDR3 coding DNA: TGTGCCAGCAGCCTCGGACCAGGGTCTGAAGAGACCCAGTACTTC. Together with reference TRBV5-4 and TRBJ2-5, the CDR3 gives the full variable domain: ETGVTQSPTHLIKTRGQQVTLRCSSQSGHNTVSWYQQALGQGPQFIFQYYREEENGRGNFPPRFSGLQFPNYSSELNVNALELDDSALYLCASSLGPGSEETQYFGPGTRLLVL.

CDR3 DNA sequence: TGTGCCAGCTCACCGACAGGGAACAATGAGCAGTTCTTC. As protein: CASSPTGNNEQFF. The V gene is TRBV18, the J gene TRBJ2-1; TRBD1 matches 7 bases. The length of the CDR3 is 13 residues. With 3 bases clipped from V and 5 bases from J, the junction kept 1 base outside the gene matches. CDR1 is KGHSH, CDR2 LQKENI, per germline.

The gene calls are TRBV6-5 and TRBJ2-1; 9 positions agree with TRBD2. V gave up 0 bases and J gave up 8 bases; unmatched junction bases: 8. Per germline, CDR1 MNHEY and CDR2 SVGAGI. CDR3 length: 16 residues. In nucleotides, the CDR3 is TGTGCCAGCAGTTACTCCGCGGGGGGGCTTGGGGATGAGCAGTTCTTC. This sequence encodes CASSYSAGGLGDEQFF.

This clone occurred a few times. J is TRBJ1-5 and V is TRBV28, with no clear D. The CDR3 loop spans 14 amino acids. Trimming took off 3 bases at V and 7 bases at J, with 13 bases between the two ends. The germline gives CDR1 MDHEN, CDR2 SYDVKM. CDR3 residues: CASSFVGVAQPQHF. CDR3 in DNA: TGTGCCAGCAGTTTCGTCGGGGTTGCCCAGCCCCAGCATTTT.

The gene calls are TRBV27 and TRBJ2-7; TRBD1 matches at 7 bases. From germline, CDR1 is MNHEY and CDR2 SMNVEV (reference sequence). V was pared by 6 bases and J by 5 bases, with 10 bases of the junction left unmatched. The CDR3 is made up of 14 amino acids. The CDR3 loop is CASSFTGVRHEQYF. The CDR3, as DNA: TGTGCCAGCAGCTTCACAGGGGTTCGCCACGAGCAGTACTTC.

V gene TRBV5-1 combines with J gene TRBJ2-5; D is perhaps TRBD1 (6 bases). CDR1 and CDR2 from the germline V gene are SGHRS and YFSETQ. The V and J ends lost 3 bases and 2 bases respectively, with 14 bases between them. The CDR3 contains 15 residues. DNA of the CDR3: TGCGCCAGCAGCTCCCGGCAGGGGCCTCAAGAGACCCAGTACTTC. It specifies CASSSRQGPQETQYF.

The CDR3 bases are TGTGCCAGCAGTGATCGGACTAGCACAGATACGCAGTATTTT. Its protein product is CASSDRTSTDTQYF. The V and J genes are TRBV2 and TRBJ2-3, with TRBD2 as a possible D gene (5 bases). Germline CDR1 is SNHLY and CDR2 is FYNNEI. V was pared by 3 bases and J by 0 bases, with 7 bases between. This CDR3 is 14 amino acids long.

The J gene is TRBJ2-1, the V gene TRBV5-6, with TRBD2 identical over 8 bases. V was clipped by 2 bases and J by 8 bases; unmatched bases: 6. The CDR3 covers 14 residues. CDR1 SGHDT and CDR2 YYEEEE come from the germline V gene. The CDR3 DNA reads as TGTGCCAGCAGCTTCGGGGGGGATGGGGATGAGCAGTTCTTC. Its translation is CASSFGGDGDEQFF.

This clone was observed a handful of times. J is TRBJ1-1 and V is TRBV2; the D is unclear. The CDR3 is 13 residues long. Trimming pared 4 bases from V and 0 bases from J, leaving 6 bases between. From germline, CDR1 is SNHLY and CDR2 FYNNEI. The CDR3 loop reads CASSGQVNTEAFF. The CDR3 DNA sequence: TGTGCCAGCAGTGGCCAGGTGAACACTGAAGCTTTCTTT.

This chain links TRBV7-6 with TRBJ2-1; 9 bases map to TRBD2. Germline V gene lookup returns CDR1 SGHVS and CDR2 FNYEAQ. The ends lost 4 bases at V and 14 bases at J; junction bases unmatched: 9. The CDR3 runs to 13 residues. The CDR3 loop is CASSSSDGTSKFF. The CDR3 DNA is TGTGCCAGCAGCTCCTCGGATGGGACTAGCAAGTTCTTC.

In its sample, this clone was seen a few times. The chain is built from TRBV6-5 and TRBJ1-2; 7 nucleotides agree with TRBD1. The CDR3 length is 13 residues. V was pared by 0 bases and J by 7 bases, with 2 bases of the junction left unmatched. The germline CDR1 and CDR2 sequences are MNHEY and SVGAGI. The CDR3 DNA sequence: TGTGCCAGCAGTTACTCGACAGGGCTTGGCTACACCTTC. Translation: CASSYSTGLGYTF.

The chain couples TRBV5-4 to TRBJ2-1; the match to TRBD1 covers 8 bases. Germline-derived CDR1 and CDR2 are SGHNT and YYREEE (reference sequence). CDR3 length: 19 residues. The V and J ends lost 0 bases and 6 bases, in that order; junction bases with no gene match: 17. The CDR3: CASSLVPGGPYDLSNEQFF. The CDR3 DNA follows: TGTGCCAGCAGCTTGGTCCCAGGGGGCCCTTATGATCTCAGCAATGAGCAGTTCTTC.